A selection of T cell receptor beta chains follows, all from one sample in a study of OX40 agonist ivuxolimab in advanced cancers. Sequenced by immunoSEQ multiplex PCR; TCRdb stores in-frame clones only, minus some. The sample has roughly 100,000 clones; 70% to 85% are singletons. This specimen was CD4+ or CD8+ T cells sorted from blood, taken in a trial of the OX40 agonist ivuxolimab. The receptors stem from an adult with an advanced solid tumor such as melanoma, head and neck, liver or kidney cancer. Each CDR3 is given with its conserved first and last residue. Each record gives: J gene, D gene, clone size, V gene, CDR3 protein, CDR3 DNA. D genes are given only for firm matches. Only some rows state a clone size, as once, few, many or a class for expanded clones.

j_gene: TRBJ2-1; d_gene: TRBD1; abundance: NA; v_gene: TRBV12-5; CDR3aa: CASGTGTGDTNEQFF; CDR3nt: TGTGCTAGTGGCACCGGGACAGGGGATACGAATGAGCAGTTCTTC
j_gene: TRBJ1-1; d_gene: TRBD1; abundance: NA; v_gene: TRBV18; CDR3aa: CASSPGTGKAFF; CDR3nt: TGTGCCAGCTCACCGGGGACAGGGAAAGCTTTCTTT
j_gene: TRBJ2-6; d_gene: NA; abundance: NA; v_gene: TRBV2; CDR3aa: CASSEARGGANVLTF; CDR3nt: TGTGCCAGCAGTGAAGCCCGAGGGGGGGCCAACGTCCTGACTTTC
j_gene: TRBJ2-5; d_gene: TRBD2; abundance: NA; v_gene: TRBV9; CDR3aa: CASSVGLAGGGEETQYF; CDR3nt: TGTGCCAGCAGCGTGGGACTAGCGGGAGGAGGAGAAGAGACCCAGTACTTC
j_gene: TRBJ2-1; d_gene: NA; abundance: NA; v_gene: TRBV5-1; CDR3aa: CASSVTSYNEQFF; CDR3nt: TGCGCCAGCAGCGTGACTAGTTACAATGAGCAGTTCTTC
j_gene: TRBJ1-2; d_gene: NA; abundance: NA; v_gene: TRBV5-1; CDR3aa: CASSTDRNYGYTF; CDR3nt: TGCGCCAGCAGCACCGACCGGAACTATGGCTACACCTTC
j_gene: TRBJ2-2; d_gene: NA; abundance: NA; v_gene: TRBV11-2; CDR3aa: CASTTVNRLEELFF; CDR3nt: TGTGCCAGCACCACTGTGAACAGGCTGGAGGAGCTGTTTTTT
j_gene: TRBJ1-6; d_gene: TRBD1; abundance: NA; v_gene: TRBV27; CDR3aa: CASSPPGQPSGPLHF; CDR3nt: TGTGCCAGCAGTCCCCCGGGACAGCCGTCGGGGCCCCTCCACTTT
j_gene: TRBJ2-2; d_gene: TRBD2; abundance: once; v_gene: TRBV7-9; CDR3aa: CASGDVSGRANTGELFF; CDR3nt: TGTGCCAGCGGGGATGTTAGCGGGAGGGCCAACACCGGGGAGCTGTTTTTT
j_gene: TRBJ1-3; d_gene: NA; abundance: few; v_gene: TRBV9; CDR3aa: CASSRGFGNTIYF; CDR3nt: TGTGCCAGCAGCCGGGGGTTCGGTAACACCATATATTTT
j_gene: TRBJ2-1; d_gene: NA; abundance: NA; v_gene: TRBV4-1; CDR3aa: CASSFRPGEGEQFF; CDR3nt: TGCGCCAGCAGCTTCCGACCCGGCGAGGGTGAGCAGTTCTTC
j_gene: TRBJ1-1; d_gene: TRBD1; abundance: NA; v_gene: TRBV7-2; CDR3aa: CASSTRTGWTEAFF; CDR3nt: TGTGCCAGCAGCACGCGGACAGGGTGGACTGAAGCTTTCTTT
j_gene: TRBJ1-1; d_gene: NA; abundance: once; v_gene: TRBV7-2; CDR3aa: CASSLAGDLNTEAFF; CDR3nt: TGTGCCAGCAGCTTAGCCGGGGACCTGAACACTGAAGCTTTCTTT
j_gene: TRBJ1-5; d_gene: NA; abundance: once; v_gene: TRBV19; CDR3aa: CASSIEGGGEQPQHF; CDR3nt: TGTGCCAGTAGTATAGAAGGGGGTGGCGAGCAGCCCCAGCATTTT
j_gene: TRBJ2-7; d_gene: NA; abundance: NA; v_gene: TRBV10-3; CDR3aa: CAISEGRGGFSSYEQYF; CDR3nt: TGTGCCATCAGTGAAGGTCGCGGAGGATTCAGCTCCTACGAGCAGTACTTC
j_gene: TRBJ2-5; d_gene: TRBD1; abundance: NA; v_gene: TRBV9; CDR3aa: CASSAPKTGGSETQYF; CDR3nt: TGTGCCAGCAGCGCGCCCAAGACAGGGGGATCGGAGACCCAGTACTTC
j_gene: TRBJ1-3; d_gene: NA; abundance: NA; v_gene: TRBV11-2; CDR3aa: CASTSSPGNTIYF; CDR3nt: TGTGCCAGCACCTCTTCCCCTGGAAACACCATATATTTT
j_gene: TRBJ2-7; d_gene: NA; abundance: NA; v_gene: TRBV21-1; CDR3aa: CASTETSGGWYEQYF; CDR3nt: TGTGCCAGCACCGAGACTAGCGGGGGGTGGTACGAGCAGTACTTC
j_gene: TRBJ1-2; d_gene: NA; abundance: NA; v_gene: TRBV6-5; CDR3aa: CASSYSPGSFGYGYTF; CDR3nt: TGTGCCAGCAGTTACTCCCCAGGGTCTTTCGGGTATGGCTACACCTTC
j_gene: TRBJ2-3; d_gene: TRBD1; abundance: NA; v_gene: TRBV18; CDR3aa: CASSRRTGEEDTQYF; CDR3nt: TGTGCCAGCTCAAGGCGGACAGGGGAAGAGGATACGCAGTATTTT
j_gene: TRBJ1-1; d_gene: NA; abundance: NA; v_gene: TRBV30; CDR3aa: CAWATGPITEAFF; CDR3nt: TGTGCCTGGGCAACAGGACCGATCACTGAAGCTTTCTTT
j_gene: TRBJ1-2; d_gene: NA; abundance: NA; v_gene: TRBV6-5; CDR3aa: CASHGTDNYGYTF; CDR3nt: TGTGCCAGCCATGGGACGGATAACTATGGCTACACCTTC